This T cell receptor (beta chain) was identified during a study of T cell repertoires in aging, cancer and after chemotherapy. Study-level background: Donors were grouped into six age bands spanning 30 or younger through 70 or older. The whole study produced a dataset of around 8.4 million TCR reads. Study-level findings and limits: Age-matched healthy donors had significantly more diverse, less clonal blood TCR repertoires than untreated cancer patients. In healthy donors, age-related TCR diversity loss mainly reflected lost richness.

The template was genomic DNA from peripheral blood, not RNA. Germline CDR1 is SGHTA and CDR2 is FQGNSA. The CDR3 covers 15 residues. V was pared by 2 bases and J by 3 bases, with 11 bases between. Regarding this clonotype: Its target is unknown.

TRB rearrangements spanning V, D and J were amplified using mixed TRB-A/B primers. TCRdb analysed the multiplex PCR reads with MiXCR anew, one entry per CDR3 protein. The data hold approximately 4,900 distinct CDR3 sequences, with more than 30% observed a single time. This sequence was found in a human donor with a blood cancer. The sample was blood. V gene TRBV7-2 combines with J gene TRBJ1-3, with D possibly being TRBD1 (5 bases). DNA for the CDR3: TGTGCCAGCAGCTTACCTTCAGGGAGTGGAAACACCATATATTTT. The encoded protein is CASSLPSGSGNTIYF.